This TCR beta chain was captured by sequencing in a study of regulatory dendritic cells for organ transplantation (dated by TCRdb to about 2017). Study-level background: To make regulatory dendritic cells, monocytes were cultured with vitamin D3 on days 0 and 4 and with IL-10 on day 4. To evaluate the response of the DCs to a potent maturation-inducing agent, LPS was added to DC cultures on day 6. TCRbeta repertoires were sequenced from sorted naive and memory CD4+ and CD8+ T cells before and after allostimulation with regulatory or mature dendritic cells.

As for this clone: What this receptor recognizes is not known. No base quality values were provided; no much bigger clone lies one nucleotide off.

What the work shows at the level of the full study, not this receptor alone: Highly diverse repertoires were observed in naive CD4+ and CD8+ T cells, whereas lower diversity was observed in memory cells, and the most oligoclonal repertoires were found in memory CD8+ cells. Of the resting subsets, the one holding the most alloreactive TCR clonotypes was memory CD8+ T cells. In both subjects, allostimulation led to expansion of memory CD8+ clones, though the expansion induced by regulatory dendritic cells appeared to be more limited than that induced by mature dendritic cells. Only a couple of subjects were sequenced, and the authors noted considerable between-individual heterogeneity in the alloreactive memory CD8+ T cell pool.

Sorted T cell subsets were CFSE-labeled and co-cultured for roughly 5 days with allogeneic regulatory or mature dendritic cells at a 1:10 DC:T ratio. FACS was used to sort naive T cells as CD45RA+ cells and memory T cells as CD45RO+ CD4+ or CD8+ cells. A couple of healthy control subjects provided the T cells used for TCR sequencing. The Qiagen DNeasy Blood & Tissue Kit was used for extraction of genomic DNA. The CDR3 starts with the cysteine, ends with the phenylalanine, and has 17 residues. The retained sequence is limited to the CDR3, 51 bases, with the frame set at the first base. For CDR1 and CDR2, the germline V gene lists SGDLS and YYNGEE. The V and J ends are trimmed by 0 bases and 5 bases, leaving 21 bases between them. The TCRbeta CDR3 regions were amplified in a multiplexed two-step PCR with Vbeta-specific forward primers and Jbeta-specific reverse primers. Through the immunoSEQ service, the TCRbeta libraries were run on an Illumina instrument for sequencing. The original methods were these. V, D and J genes were assigned using IMGT annotation, and counts were corrected for multiplex PCR bias using synthetic CDR3 analogues. Repertoire clonality was computed in the immunoSEQ Analyzer as one minus normalized Shannon entropy. Whether a clone counted as expanded was decided by Fisher's exact test with Benjamini-Hochberg false discovery rate control and a two-tailed cutoff of P<0.01. As stored in TCRdb, this immuneACCESS dataset retains in-frame rearrangements with V and J assigned. A fraction of the clones does not appear; measured against another copy, unresolved V genes explain less than half of the discrepancy, and the remainder lacks a known reason. Clonal size and the V and J genes are those of that table, whereas D and trimming came from the DNA. The sample includes over 10,000 clones, with 89% observed a single time. Roughly 0.22% of the sample is held by the ten biggest clonotypes.

Specimen: naive CD8+ T cells from blood cultured with regulatory dendritic cells. In the paper's terms, the cell subset or site label means: CD45RA+ naive T cells. Recombination linked TRBV9 to TRBJ2-7; the D gene cannot be resolved reliably. The clonotype comes from a human donor in good health. The CDR3 sequence is CASSVDGSVSPNNEQYF. The sequenced DNA is TGTGCCAGCAGCGTAGACGGTTCAGTTTCCCCTAATAACGAGCAGTACTTC.